Below, 2 T cell receptor beta chains from the same sample are listed, as sequenced in a study of T cell responses to AZD1222 COVID-19 vaccine. Clones were read by immunoSEQ multiplex PCR, and TCRdb kept only the in-frame ones, dropping some. The data show under 95,000 clones, with approximately 85% seen just once and roughly a tenth held by the top ten. The specimen comprised peripheral blood, sampled 28 days after the second AZD1222 dose. These receptors were collected from an adult who received the AZD1222 COVID-19 vaccine.

The chain joins TRBV25-1 to TRBJ1-1; D uncertain. V was clipped by 0 bases and J by 11 bases, with 13 bases between them. Germline-derived CDR1 and CDR2 are MGHDK and SYGVNS. The CDR3 contains 13 residues. The CDR3 DNA reads as TGTGCCAGCAGTGAATATGGGGAGCGAACCGCTTTCTTT. Encoded protein: CASSEYGERTAFF. Filled out from reference TRBV25-1 and TRBJ1-1, the complete variable domain reads EADIYQTPRYLVIGTGKKITLECSQTMGHDKMYWYQQDPGMELHLIHYSYGVNSTEKGDLSSESTVSRIRTEHFPLTLESARPSHTSQYLCASSEYGERTAFFGQGTRLTVV.

The CDR3 DNA reads as TGTGCCAGCAGCCTTGGACAGGGGTATCAGCCCCAGCATTTT. It codes for CASSLGQGYQPQHF. The chain employs TRBV6-5 and TRBJ1-5; 9 positions agree with TRBD1. From germline, CDR1 is MNHEY and CDR2 SVGAGI. There are 14 residues in the CDR3. V gave up 6 bases and J gave up 5 bases; unmatched junction bases: 5.